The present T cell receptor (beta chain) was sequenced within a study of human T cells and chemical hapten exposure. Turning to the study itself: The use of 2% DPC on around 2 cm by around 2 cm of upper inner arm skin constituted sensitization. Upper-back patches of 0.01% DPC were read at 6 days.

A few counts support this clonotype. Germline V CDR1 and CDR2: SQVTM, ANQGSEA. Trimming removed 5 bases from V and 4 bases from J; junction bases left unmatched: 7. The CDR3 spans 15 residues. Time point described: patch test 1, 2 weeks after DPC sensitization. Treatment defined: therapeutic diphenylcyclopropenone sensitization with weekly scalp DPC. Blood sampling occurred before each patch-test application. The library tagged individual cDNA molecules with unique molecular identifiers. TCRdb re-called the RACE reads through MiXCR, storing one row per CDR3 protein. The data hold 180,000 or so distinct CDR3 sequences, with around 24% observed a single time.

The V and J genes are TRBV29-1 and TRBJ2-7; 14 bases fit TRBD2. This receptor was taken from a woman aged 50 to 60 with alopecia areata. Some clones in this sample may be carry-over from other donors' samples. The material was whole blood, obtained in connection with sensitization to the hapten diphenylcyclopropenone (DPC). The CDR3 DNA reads TGCAGCGTTCTCGGACTAGCGGGAGGAAATTACGAGCAGTACTTC. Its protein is CSVLGLAGGNYEQYF.